The rows below give T cell receptor beta chains drawn from one sample of a study of naive CD8 T cells in extremely preterm neonates. The protocol was immunoSEQ multiplex PCR, while the TCRdb copy is restricted to in-frame clones and leaves out a portion. Seen here are roughly 5,700 clones, approximately 97% observed once, and the top ten hold roughly 0.38%. The sample comprised naive CD8+ T cells from blood. These receptors all stem from a human donor in good health. Both conserved end residues are part of each CDR3. The D gene is left open where the match is weak. Clone sizes are given selectively: once, few, many, or a class where the clone is expanded.

clone size	V gene	J gene	D gene	CDR3 DNA	CDR3 protein
-	TRBV19	TRBJ2-2	TRBD1	TGTGCCAGTAGGCAGGACAGGGGTGAGACCGGGGAGCTGTTTTTT	CASRQDRGETGELFF
once	TRBV27	TRBJ2-7	TRBD1	TGTGCCAGCAGTCGCCTCGGGACAGCCTACTACGAGCAGTACTTC	CASSRLGTAYYEQYF
-	TRBV27	TRBJ1-1	-	TGTGCCAGCAGTTTTGGGCCGGGGAGAATGAACACTGAAGCTTTCTTT	CASSFGPGRMNTEAFF
-	TRBV11-3	TRBJ1-2	-	TGTGCCAGCAGCTTAGAAGACAGTTCCTATGGCTACACCTTC	CASSLEDSSYGYTF
-	TRBV6-5	TRBJ2-3	-	TGTGCCAGCAGTTACACATCCAGGGGGGTAGATACGCAGTATTTT	CASSYTSRGVDTQYF
-	TRBV29-1	TRBJ2-4	-	TGCAGCGCCCGGACAAAGCTAGCCAAAAACATTCAGTACTTC	CSARTKLAKNIQYF
-	TRBV7-8	TRBJ2-1	TRBD2	TGTGCCAGCAGCTTAGAAGGGTGGAGCGGGGAGAACAATGAGCAGTTCTTC	CASSLEGWSGENNEQFF
-	TRBV28	TRBJ2-3	TRBD1	TGTGCCAGCAGCCCCACCGGGACAGGGGCCACAGATACGCAGTATTTT	CASSPTGTGATDTQYF
-	TRBV6-5	TRBJ1-2	TRBD1	TGTGCCAGCAGTGCCCGACAGGGGTTGAACTATGGCTACACCTTC	CASSARQGLNYGYTF
-	TRBV6-4	TRBJ2-2	-	TGTGCCAGCAGTGAGCGGACTAACACCGGGGAGCTGTTTTTT	CASSERTNTGELFF
-	TRBV19	TRBJ2-2	-	TGTGCCAGTAGTATAGGCGTAACCCCCGGGGAGCTGTTTTTT	CASSIGVTPGELFF
-	TRBV19	TRBJ2-1	-	TGTGCCAGTAGTATGACGGGGAGCTACAATGAGCAGTTCTTC	CASSMTGSYNEQFF
-	TRBV18	TRBJ2-3	TRBD2	TGTGCCAGCTCACCCATAGCGGGAGAGGGGGATACGCAGTATTTT	CASSPIAGEGDTQYF
-	TRBV4-2	TRBJ2-5	TRBD2	TGTGCCAGCAGCCAAGATCCTGGACTAGCGGGGTACCAAGAGACCCAGTACTTC	CASSQDPGLAGYQETQYF
-	TRBV4-2	TRBJ2-1	-	TGTGCCAGCAGCCAAGCCCATGGGCCGGGGGATGAGCAGTTCTTC	CASSQAHGPGDEQFF
-	TRBV28	TRBJ2-1	TRBD2	TGTGCCAGCTCCCCAGCGGGAGTAAGGAATGAGCAGTTCTTC	CASSPAGVRNEQFF
-	TRBV13	TRBJ1-2	-	TGTGCCAGCAGCTTAATGAACTCAGGATATGGCTACACCTTC	CASSLMNSGYGYTF
-	TRBV5-5	TRBJ2-1	-	TGTGCCAGCAGCTTGGCCAACAGAGCCTACAATGAGCAGTTCTTC	CASSLANRAYNEQFF
-	TRBV4-3	TRBJ1-2	-	TGCGCCAGCAGCCAAGATCGGTCCGGGGACTATGGCTACACCTTC	CASSQDRSGDYGYTF
-	TRBV6-5	TRBJ2-2	-	TGTGCCAGCCATCCAGGGGTTTACACCGGGGAGCTGTTTTTT	CASHPGVYTGELFF
-	TRBV7-9	TRBJ2-7	-	TGTGCCGGAGAGCGGGCGGACTCCTACGAGCAGTACTTC	CAGERADSYEQYF
-	TRBV4-2	TRBJ1-2	-	TGTGCCAGCAGCCAAGATAACCGGCAGGCCCTTGGCTACACCTTC	CASSQDNRQALGYTF
-	TRBV4-2	TRBJ2-1	-	TGTGCCAGCAGCCAAACTAGCTTCAATGAGCAGTTCTTC	CASSQTSFNEQFF
-	TRBV30	TRBJ2-5	TRBD2	TGTGCCTGGAGTGCTCGACGAGCGGGAGGGTACTTGTACCAAGAGACCCAGTACTTC	CAWSARRAGGYLYQETQYF
-	TRBV5-1	TRBJ2-5	-	TGCGCCAGCAGCTTCCTGGGTAGGCCCAGCGGAGAGACCCAGTACTTC	CASSFLGRPSGETQYF